Shown below are 21 T cell receptor beta chains from a single sample sequenced in a study of vaccination effects on CD4 cells after COVID-19. Which antigens these TCRs recognize remains unknown. Generated by immunoSEQ multiplex PCR, the TCRdb table keeps only in-frame clones and is missing some. This table holds tens of thousands of clones, roughly 73% found once. Viral peptide pool expansion of antigen-specific CD4+ T cells preceded sequencing in the ViraFEST assay. Cells that had been cultured for nine to eleven days were the source of isolated CD4+ T cells. Previously uninfected by SARS-CoV-2, the vaccine recipients also showed negative nucleocapsid antibodies. The sequencing here drew on CD4+ T cells from PBMCs cultured with HCoV-OC43 spike peptides, taken before COVID-19 vaccination. Indicated subset: HCoV-OC43 spike overlapping peptide pool stimulation. The receptor source for this set is a human donor who received a COVID-19 vaccine.

V usage is TRBV19 and J usage is TRBJ1-1; a weak D match, TRBD1 (5 bases). Germline-derived CDR1 and CDR2 are LNHDA and SQIVND (reference sequence). The ends were cut back, 5 bases at V and 5 bases at J, with 12 bases in the middle. The CDR3 has 13 amino acids. The CDR3 region has the DNA TGTGCCAGTAGTTCACGGGGGAATACTGAAGCTTTCTTT. Amino acids: CASSSRGNTEAFF.

This clone was detected once. The chain has TRBV12-3 or TRBV12-4 and TRBJ1-5, with D perhaps TRBD1 (5 bases). The CDR3 length is 13 residues. Between the trimmed V and J ends, which lost 5 bases and 6 bases, there was a span of 11 bases. The CDR3 sequence: CASSALGGQPQHF. The CDR3 DNA follows: TGTGCCAGCAGTGCACTCGGGGGTCAGCCCCAGCATTTT.

This clone showed up just a few times. V usage is TRBV5-6 and J usage is TRBJ2-2; 12 nucleotides agree with TRBD1. The CDR3 consists of 15 residues. After removal of 4 bases from V and 4 bases from J, the junction contained 2 bases not matched to a gene. In germline, CDR1 is SGHDT, CDR2 YYEEEE. The CDR3 region is CASSLGQGATGELFF. Written as DNA, the CDR3 is TGTGCCAGCAGCCTGGGACAGGGGGCCACCGGGGAGCTGTTTTTT.

The chain uses TRBV5-5 and TRBJ2-7; 8 bases are shared with TRBD2. Trimming at V came to 4 bases and at J to 3 bases, leaving 12 bases not matched to a gene. Germline CDR1 reads SGHKS; CDR2 reads YYEKEE (reference sequence). There are 16 residues in the CDR3. As DNA, the CDR3 is TGTGCCAGCAGCCTAACGGGGGGGAGGTTACTCTACGAGCAGTACGTC. This translates into CASSLTGGRLLYEQYV.

The rearrangement joins TRBV28 to TRBJ2-5; TRBD1 agrees at 9 bases. Losses at the gene ends were 5 bases for V and 0 bases for J; bases not matched to a gene: 10. The germline V gene has CDR1 MDHEN and CDR2 SYDVKM. The CDR3 loop spans 17 amino acids. The CDR3, as DNA: TGTGCCAGCAGTCCTTCCCCCGGGACAGGGTACCAAGAGACCCAGTACTTC. Amino acids: CASSPSPGTGYQETQYF.

The rearrangement joins TRBV6-2 or TRBV6-3 to TRBJ2-4; D remains unclear. V was cut by 2 bases and J by 2 bases, with 10 bases left in between. The CDR3 contains 15 residues. The germline V gene encodes CDR1 MNHEY and CDR2 SVGEGT. CDR3 DNA: TGTGCCAGCAGTTACATGGGCGATTCCAAAAACATTCAGTACTTC. Its translation is CASSYMGDSKNIQYF.

The V and J genes are TRBV19 and TRBJ2-5, with D possibly being TRBD1 or TRBD2 (6 bases each). V shed 7 bases and J shed 4 bases, with 13 bases lying between them. There are 13 residues in the CDR3. Germline CDR1 is LNHDA and CDR2 is SQIVND (reference sequence). The CDR3 is CASNRGVGETQYF. CDR3 sequence (DNA): TGTGCCAGTAATAGGGGGGTAGGAGAGACCCAGTACTTC.

The genes are TRBV29-1 and TRBJ2-3; tentatively, D is TRBD1 (6 bases). Looked up from germline, CDR1 is SQVTM and CDR2 is ANQGSEA. The CDR3 sequence is 16 residues long. The V and J ends lost 4 bases and 2 bases respectively, with 19 bases between them. The CDR3 nucleotides are TGCAGCGTTGGGCGCTTACAGGGTTTCACCACAGATACGCAGTATTTT. It encodes CSVGRLQGFTTDTQYF.

V and J are TRBV6-5 and TRBJ2-7; perhaps TRBD1 as D (5 bases). The CDR3 covers 14 residues. Trimming pared 5 bases from V and 0 bases from J, leaving 11 bases between. CDR1 is MNHEY and CDR2 is SVGAGI in the germline V gene. The CDR3: CASSPRQSSYEQYV. In DNA form, the CDR3 reads TGTGCCAGCAGTCCCCGACAGAGCTCCTACGAGCAGTACGTC.

This clone has just one count. The chain combines TRBV12-3 or TRBV12-4 with TRBJ2-5; no clear D. V lost 6 bases, J lost 3 bases, and 5 bases lay in between. This CDR3 spans 11 amino acids. The CDR3 DNA is TGTGCCAGCAGCCGGAAAGAGACCCAGTACTTC. Its translation: CASSRKETQYF.

J is TRBJ2-2 and V is TRBV10-3; weak D call: TRBD1 (6 bases). Germline values: CDR1 ENHRY, CDR2 SYGVKD. Trimming took 0 bases from V and 3 from J, leaving 11 bases between them. The CDR3 covers 16 residues. CDR3 nucleotide sequence: TGTGCCATCAGTGAGTCCAGGGACACCTACACCGGGGAGCTGTTTTTT. Its translation is CAISESRDTYTGELFF.

V and J are TRBV5-1 and TRBJ1-1; weak D call: TRBD1 (5 bases). V was shortened by 1 base and J by 0 bases, with 13 bases between the two germline ends. The CDR3 extends over 16 amino acids. Germline V gene lookup returns CDR1 SGHRS and CDR2 YFSETQ. The CDR3 DNA follows: TGCGCCAGCAGCTTGAGGCAGGGCGTAATGAACACTGAAGCTTTCTTT. Amino acid sequence: CASSLRQGVMNTEAFF.

The chain is built from TRBV15 and TRBJ1-2; TRBD1 might be the D (6 bases). CDR3 size: 13 residues. CDR1 and CDR2 (germline): LNHNV, YYDKDF (reference sequence). V lost 8 bases and J lost 2, with 12 bases in between. The CDR3 loop is CATDRDKNYGYTF. The CDR3 DNA reads TGTGCCACCGACCGGGACAAGAACTATGGCTACACCTTC.

The CDR3 loop reads CAISTGTGAVDEQFF. The CDR3 DNA reads TGTGCCATCAGTACCGGGACAGGTGCGGTGGATGAGCAGTTCTTC. The chain couples TRBV10-3 to TRBJ2-1; 8 nucleotides match TRBD1. This CDR3 region has 15 residues. The V segment lost 5 bases and the J segment 8 bases; nucleotides outside the gene matches: 11. Looked up from germline, CDR1 is ENHRY and CDR2 is SYGVKD.

The chain joins TRBV14 to TRBJ2-5, with D hard to call. Between the trimmed V and J ends, which lost 4 bases and 4 bases, there was a span of 16 bases. Germline V gives CDR1 SGHDN, CDR2 FVKESK. This CDR3 comprises 15 residues. The CDR3 sequence: CASSPRRVGGETQYF. CDR3 sequence (DNA): TGTGCCAGCAGCCCACGACGTGTGGGTGGAGAGACCCAGTACTTC. Full variable domain (missing parts from reference TRBV14 and TRBJ2-5): EAGVTQFPSHSVIEKGQTVTLRCDPISGHDNLYWYRRVMGKEIKFLLHFVKESKQDESGMPNNRFLAERTGGTYSTLKVQPAELEDSGVYFCASSPRRVGGETQYFGPGTRLLVL.

The V gene is TRBV7-2, the J gene TRBJ2-2; 7 bases agree with TRBD1. Losses at the gene ends were 5 bases for V and 7 bases for J; bases not matched to a gene: 4. The CDR3 loop spans 13 amino acids. Germline CDR1 reads SGHTA; CDR2 reads FQGNSA. CDR3 DNA: TGTGCCAGCAGCCCACAGGGGTACGGGGAGCTGTTTTTT. Protein: CASSPQGYGELFF.

The chain carries TRBV3-1 (or the pseudogene TRBV3-2) and TRBJ2-5, with D unclear. The CDR3 covers 12 residues. CDR1 is LGHDT, CDR2 YNNKEL, per germline (reference sequence). Trimming took 0 bases from V and 8 from J, leaving 7 bases between them. CDR3 in DNA: TGTGCCAGCAGCCAAGACGAGAGAACCCAGTACTTC. Protein: CASSQDERTQYF.

The CDR3 DNA sequence: TGTGCCAGCAACAGGGAGGGAGATACGCAGTATTTT. Protein: CASNREGDTQYF. This chain connects TRBV2 to TRBJ2-3, with D possibly TRBD2 on 7 matching bases. Germline CDR1 SNHLY, CDR2 FYNNEI. The CDR3 is 12 amino acids. Trimming pared 7 bases from V and 5 bases from J, leaving 10 bases between. Variable domain in full (rest from reference TRBV2 and TRBJ2-3): EPEVTQTPSHQVTQMGQEVILRCVPISNHLYFYWYRQILGQKVEFLVSFYNNEISEKSEIFDDQFSVERPDGSNFTLKIRSTKLEDSAMYFCASNREGDTQYFGPGTRLTVL.

This clone was seen once. This chain links TRBV24-1 with TRBJ2-5; D may match TRBD1 or TRBD2 (5 bases each). Germline CDR1 is KGHDR and CDR2 is SFDVKD. The CDR3 is 14 amino acids. Trimming removed 5 bases at V and 2 bases at J, with 11 bases between. The CDR3 sequence: CATSGGRTQETQYF. CDR3 bases: TGTGCCACCAGTGGGGGACGGACTCAAGAGACCCAGTACTTC.

This chain connects TRBV29-1 to TRBJ2-3, with D uncertain. The CDR3 has 14 residues. V lost 4 bases and J 2 bases, leaving 13 bases between the germline ends. CDR1 and CDR2 from the germline V gene are SQVTM and ANQGSEA. The CDR3 nucleotides read TGCAGCGTTGGGGCCCCCCCGATCACAGATACGCAGTATTTT. Its protein is CSVGAPPITDTQYF.

The chain is built from TRBV9 and TRBJ1-3, with D unclear. The length of the CDR3 is 11 residues. Trimming removed 9 bases at V and 4 bases at J, with 8 bases between. From germline, CDR1 is SGDLS and CDR2 YYNGEE. CDR3 protein: CAIEGGNTIYF. The CDR3 DNA reads TGTGCCATAGAGGGAGGAAACACCATATATTTT.